A selection of T cell receptor beta chains follows, all from one sample in a study of CD8+ T cells in alopecia areata. The repertoire was sequenced with immunoSEQ multiplex PCR; TCRdb's copy has only in-frame clones and lacks some. The sample records over 250,000 clones, around three fifths being singletons. This sample comprised CD4+ T cells sorted from blood, obtained at approximately week 51, from a patient treated with tofacitinib. All receptors come from a human donor with alopecia areata. CDR3s include the opening cysteine and the closing phenylalanine or tryptophan. Fields, in order: clone size, D gene, V gene, J gene, CDR3 protein, CDR3 DNA. D genes are given only for firm matches. Part of the rows lack a size; the others show once, few, many or a class for expanded clones.

.	.	TRBV2	TRBJ1-2	CASSEALRPEDGYTF	TGTGCCAGCAGTGAAGCGCTGAGGCCGGAGGATGGCTACACCTTC
.	.	TRBV4-2	TRBJ2-3	CASSHPRIDTQYF	TGTGCCAGCAGCCACCCACGGATTGATACGCAGTATTTT
.	.	TRBV2	TRBJ2-2	CASNRAATGELFF	TGTGCCAGCAACAGGGCCGCTACCGGGGAGCTGTTTTTT
.	.	TRBV2	TRBJ2-5	CASSVDHKETQYF	TGTGCCAGCAGTGTTGATCATAAAGAGACCCAGTACTTC
.	.	TRBV30	TRBJ2-7	CAWAPFPFYEQYF	TGTGCCTGGGCGCCTTTTCCCTTCTACGAGCAGTACTTC
.	.	TRBV29-1	TRBJ2-3	CSARRVDTQYF	TGCAGCGCCCGCAGGGTGGATACGCAGTATTTT
.	TRBD2	TRBV29-1	TRBJ2-3	CSVPGGTDTQYF	TGCAGCGTCCCCGGGGGGACAGATACGCAGTATTTT
.	TRBD2	TRBV5-1	TRBJ2-3	CASKRLAGSTDTQYF	TGCGCCAGCAAGCGGCTAGCGGGGAGCACAGATACGCAGTATTTT
.	.	TRBV7-2	TRBJ2-7	CASSSNRAAYEQYF	TGTGCCAGCAGCTCCAACAGGGCCGCCTACGAGCAGTACTTC
.	TRBD2	TRBV30	TRBJ2-3	CAGGEHNTQYF	TGTGCTGGGGGGGAACACAATACGCAGTATTTT
.	TRBD1	TRBV7-9	TRBJ2-4	CASSLTGDKNIQYF	TGTGCCAGCAGCCTGACAGGGGACAAAAACATTCAGTACTTC
once	.	TRBV5-6	TRBJ2-7	CASSLEREQYF	TGTGCCAGCAGCTTGGAACGGGAGCAGTACTTC
few	.	TRBV19	TRBJ1-5	CASTTRLDSNQPQHF	TGTGCCAGTACCACCCGATTAGATAGCAATCAGCCCCAGCATTTT
.	TRBD1	TRBV2	TRBJ2-1	CASVGQGGDEQFF	TGTGCCAGCGTGGGACAGGGAGGGGACGAGCAGTTCTTC
.	.	TRBV2	TRBJ2-1	CASSEGTGTFQFF	TGTGCCAGCAGTGAAGGAACAGGGACCTTTCAGTTCTTC
.	.	TRBV7-9	TRBJ2-7	CASSLEGPANEQYF	TGTGCCAGCAGCTTAGAGGGGCCAGCCAACGAGCAGTACTTC
.	TRBD2	TRBV18	TRBJ2-1	CASSAGLADYNEQFF	TGTGCCAGCTCAGCCGGACTAGCTGACTACAATGAGCAGTTCTTC
once	TRBD2	TRBV2	TRBJ2-1	CASSAPTSGGAGEQFF	TGTGCCAGCAGTGCCCCGACTAGCGGGGGGGCAGGTGAGCAGTTCTTC
few	.	TRBV29-1	TRBJ2-6	CSVDGGANVLTF	TGCAGCGTTGACGGCGGGGCCAACGTCCTGACTTTC
.	TRBD1	TRBV4-1	TRBJ1-3	CASSQGTGGKAGNTIYF	TGCGCCAGCAGCCAAGGCACAGGGGGCAAAGCTGGAAACACCATATATTTT
.	.	TRBV30	TRBJ1-5	CAWSAEGSQPQHF	TGTGCCTGGAGTGCCGAGGGTAGTCAGCCCCAGCATTTT
.	.	TRBV15	TRBJ2-5	CATSATIPWETQYF	TGTGCCACCAGCGCCACAATTCCCTGGGAGACCCAGTACTTC
.	.	TRBV29-1	TRBJ2-7	CSTQGGGPSSVQYF	TGCAGCACCCAGGGGGGCGGGCCCTCCAGTGTGCAGTACTTC
.	.	TRBV30	TRBJ1-4	CAWRNPGLLNEKLFF	TGTGCCTGGAGGAATCCGGGACTTCTAAATGAAAAACTGTTTTTT
.	.	TRBV19	TRBJ1-5	CASSMRRAGGQPQHF	TGTGCCAGTAGTATGCGGCGGGCAGGCGGACAGCCCCAGCATTTT
.	.	TRBV11-2	TRBJ2-7	CASSSLRQGDYEQYF	TGTGCCAGCAGCTCTCTCCGCCAAGGGGATTACGAGCAGTACTTC
few	.	TRBV6-4	TRBJ2-7	CAAQAEQYF	TGTGCCGCCCAGGCCGAGCAGTACTTC
once	.	TRBV29-1	TRBJ2-5	CSVEGGRETQYF	TGCAGCGTTGAAGGCGGACGGGAGACCCAGTACTTC
.	TRBD2	TRBV29-1	TRBJ2-5	CSVVTSGGPQETQYF	TGCAGCGTGGTAACTAGCGGGGGGCCGCAAGAGACCCAGTACTTC
.	.	TRBV5-6	TRBJ2-7	CASSLASGAGEQYF	TGTGCCAGCAGCTTGGCCTCGGGGGCTGGCGAGCAGTACTTC
.	TRBD2	TRBV5-1	TRBJ2-1	CASSWAGRLDEQFF	TGCGCCAGCAGCTGGGCCGGGAGGCTCGATGAGCAGTTCTTC
.	.	TRBV7-2	TRBJ2-5	CASSLGQAGGTQYF	TGTGCCAGCAGCTTAGGACAGGCTGGTGGGACCCAGTACTTC
once	TRBD1	TRBV11-2	TRBJ2-7	CASSLYAGTGTSVQYF	TGTGCCAGCAGCTTATACGCAGGGACAGGCACAAGCGTGCAGTACTTC
few	TRBD1	TRBV5-4	TRBJ1-2	CASSLQGRGSYGYTF	TGTGCCAGCAGCTTGCAAGGCAGGGGGAGCTATGGCTACACCTTC
.	.	TRBV4-3	TRBJ2-7	CASSQDSADSYEQYF	TGCGCCAGCAGCCAAGATTCGGCAGACTCCTACGAGCAGTACTTC
once	TRBD1	TRBV6-1	TRBJ1-5	CASSEWTGYNQPQHF	TGTGCCAGCAGTGAATGGACAGGGTACAATCAGCCCCAGCATTTT
.	.	TRBV6-5	TRBJ2-3	CASSYRPDDTQYF	TGTGCCAGCAGTTACCGACCTGATGATACGCAGTATTTT
.	.	TRBV11-2	TRBJ2-7	CASSLRQPYEQYF	TGTGCCAGCAGCTTAAGGCAGCCTTACGAGCAGTACTTC
.	.	TRBV15	TRBJ1-2	CATSSGGGSDRRGGYTF	TGTGCCACCAGCAGTGGTGGAGGTAGCGACAGAAGGGGTGGCTACACCTTC
.	TRBD1	TRBV30	TRBJ2-1	CAWSVTGQVYNEQFF	TGTGCCTGGAGTGTAACTGGACAGGTCTACAATGAGCAGTTCTTC
.	.	TRBV9	TRBJ1-1	CASSALGVNTEAFF	TGTGCCAGCAGCGCCCTGGGAGTGAACACTGAAGCTTTCTTT